This section outlines one T cell receptor beta chain sequence together with its context. The target antigen is unknown. TCRdb itself ran the 5' RACE reads through MiXCR, one entry per CDR3 protein. In the table there are around 150,000 distinct CDR3 sequences, around 20% of which are singletons. Looked up from germline, CDR1 is KGHDR and CDR2 is SFDVKD. The V gene lost 3 bases and the J gene lost 4 bases, with 17 bases spanning the gap. CDR3 length: 17 amino acids. This record belongs to a study of CD8 T cells in ankylosing spondylitis. Regarding the study as a whole: Among TCR beta sequences, a motif of roughly 8 highly homologous variants appeared characteristic of ankylosing spondylitis blood. Earlier reports found some motif variants in synovial fluid and blood in reactive arthritis.

Sequenced sample: blood, either unsorted or a sorted T cell fraction (not recorded which). The chain has TRBV24-1 and TRBJ2-2; no reliable D call. This sequence originates from a male donor with ankylosing spondylitis or in good health (not recorded which). CDR3 residues: CATSDALDMLSTGELFF. CDR3 nucleotide sequence: TGTGCCACCAGTGATGCACTCGACATGCTGAGCACCGGGGAGCTGTTTTTT.